The 31 T cell receptor beta chains in this list originate from one sample, sequenced in a study of blood T cell repertoires in COVID-19. Clones were sequenced by immunoSEQ multiplex PCR, and TCRdb holds only the in-frame ones, with some missing. Among around 180,000 clones, approximately 79% were seen once, and the ten largest hold approximately 15%. Sequencing was done on a sample of peripheral blood. The receptor set was obtained from a man in his 60s with active or convalescent COVID-19.

V gene TRBV6-5 combines with J gene TRBJ2-5, with 8 nucleotides matching TRBD2. Trimming at V came to 10 bases and at J to 7 bases, leaving 2 bases not matched to a gene. Germline CDR1 MNHEY, CDR2 SVGAGI. There are 10 residues in the CDR3. The CDR3 is CAIGGGTQYF. CDR3 sequence (DNA): TGTGCCATCGGGGGGGGGACCCAGTACTTC.

The chain carries TRBV7-6 and TRBJ2-2, with 8 nucleotides matching TRBD1. The CDR3 sequence is 12 residues long. The trim removed 7 bases at V and 6 bases at J, leaving 1 base unmatched. Looked up from germline, CDR1 is SGHVS and CDR2 is FNYEAQ. The DNA for the CDR3 is TGTGCCAGCACAGGGGGCTCCGGGGAGCTGTTTTTT. Translation gives CASTGGSGELFF.

The chain employs TRBV27 and TRBJ2-6, with a tentative D call TRBD2 (6 bases). The germline V gene has CDR1 MNHEY and CDR2 SMNVEV (reference sequence). CDR3 length: 18 residues. The germline V and J ends were trimmed by 6 bases and 0 bases, with 18 bases remaining between them. In DNA, the CDR3 is TGTGCCAGCAGCCCTCCCGCGGGACCCACCTCTGGGGCCAACGTCCTGACTTTC. It is translated as CASSPPAGPTSGANVLTF.

This clone was found a few times. The J gene is TRBJ2-3, the V gene TRBV11-2; D may be TRBD2 (5 bases). V lost 3 bases and J 2 bases, leaving 12 bases between the germline ends. CDR3 length: 15 amino acids. The V gene's germline CDR1 is SGHAT and CDR2 FQNNGV. This CDR3 is CASSFKGGSTDTQYF. CDR3 nucleotides: TGTGCCAGCAGCTTTAAAGGCGGGTCCACAGATACGCAGTATTTT.

The chain uses TRBV9 and TRBJ2-1, with 10 bases fitting TRBD2. Per germline, CDR1 SGDLS and CDR2 YYNGEE. The CDR3 is 16 amino acids. J was trimmed by 9 bases and V by 0 bases; bases with no gene match: 9. The CDR3 protein is CASSVGLAGDYSEQFF. The CDR3 coding sequence is TGTGCCAGCAGCGTAGGGCTAGCGGGAGATTATAGTGAGCAGTTCTTC.

This clone has more than one count but fewer than ten. The V and J genes are TRBV28 and TRBJ2-7, with D possibly matching TRBD2 (6 bases). Germline values: CDR1 MDHEN, CDR2 SYDVKM. With 7 bases removed from V and 2 bases from J, the gap between germline ends came to 12 bases. This CDR3 has 13 residues. CDR3 bases: TGTGCCAGCACCCGGGGGAGACCCTACGAGCAGTACTTC. This codes for CASTRGRPYEQYF.

A word on this clone: Other DNA sequences of this sample code for an identical CDR3. This chain joins TRBV7-2 and TRBJ2-3; 7 bases are a match to TRBD2. CDR3 length: 15 amino acids. V was pared by 4 bases and J by 0 bases, with 4 bases of the junction left unmatched. CDR1 is SGHTA and CDR2 is FQGNSA in the germline V gene. CDR3 protein: CASSSSGTSTDTQYF. The CDR3 DNA reads as TGTGCCAGCAGCTCGAGCGGGACTAGCACAGATACGCAGTATTTT.

This chain uses TRBV19 with TRBJ2-7, with a possible D match to TRBD2 (6 bases). Trimming stripped 5 bases from V and 7 bases from J, with 12 bases between. The CDR3 extends over 12 amino acids. CDR1 and CDR2 from the germline V gene are LNHDA and SQIVND (reference sequence). As DNA, the CDR3 is TGTGCCAGTAGTTCGGGTGGAGGGGAGCAGTACTTC. It codes for CASSSGGGEQYF. The full variable domain, completed using reference TRBV19 and TRBJ2-7, is DGGITQSPKYLFRKEGQNVTLSCEQNLNHDAMYWYRQDPGQGLRLIYYSQIVNDFQKGDIAEGYSVSREKKESFPLTVTSAQKNPTAFYLCASSSGGGEQYFGPGTRLTVT.

At least ten counts were recorded for this clone. The V gene is TRBV14, the J gene TRBJ2-3, with D uncertain. The CDR3 has 11 amino acids. The ends were cut back, 1 base at V and 9 bases at J, with 5 bases in the middle. CDR1 and CDR2 from the germline V gene are SGHDN and FVKESK. CDR3 bases: TGTGCCAGCAGCCAAGGGCCAACGCAGTATTTT. This translates into CASSQGPTQYF.

This clone appeared once. V is TRBV7-9 and J is TRBJ1-1, with 9 nucleotides matching TRBD1. J lost 6 bases, V lost 10 bases, and 9 bases had no gene match. CDR1 and CDR2 (germline): SEHNR, FQNEAQ (reference sequence). The CDR3 is 13 amino acids. CDR3 protein: CATGRTGASEAFF. DNA of the CDR3: TGTGCCACGGGGAGGACAGGGGCTTCTGAAGCTTTCTTT.

The sample holds a few counts of this clone. V usage is TRBV6-5 and J usage is TRBJ2-7; tentatively, D is TRBD1 (5 bases). There are 14 residues in the CDR3. Germline V gives CDR1 MNHEY, CDR2 SVGAGI. V lost 6 bases, J lost 1 base, and 13 bases lay in between. CDR3 amino acids: CASSPPRQSYEQYF. CDR3 nucleotides: TGTGCCAGCAGCCCACCGAGACAGTCCTACGAGCAGTACTTC.

This rearrangement joins TRBV4-2 to TRBJ2-1; D gene uncertain. Germline CDR1 LGHNA, CDR2 YNFKEQ. This CDR3 region has 14 residues. V was clipped by 2 bases and J by 0 bases, with 5 bases between them. In DNA, the CDR3 is TGTGCCAGCAGCCAAAGGAGCTCCTACAATGAGCAGTTCTTC. Translation: CASSQRSSYNEQFF.

In its sample, this clone was seen a few times. The chain is built from TRBV7-2 and TRBJ2-4; 7 bases map to TRBD1. The CDR3 sequence is 15 residues long. Germline V gene data show CDR1 as SGHTA and CDR2 as FQGNSA. J lost 7 bases, V lost 1 base, and 7 bases had no gene match. The CDR3 DNA follows: TGTGCCAGCAGCTTAGGGGGGCAGGGGGTGAACATTCAGTACTTC. It yields the protein CASSLGGQGVNIQYF.

The J gene is TRBJ2-3, the V gene TRBV5-5, with TRBD1 as a possible D gene (6 bases). The CDR3 extends over 15 amino acids. Trimming cost V 2 bases and J 4 bases, with 14 bases left between them. The V gene's germline CDR1 is SGHKS and CDR2 YYEKEE (reference sequence). CDR3: CASSLRGMNSDTQYF. In DNA, the CDR3 is TGTGCCAGCAGCTTAAGGGGGATGAATTCAGATACGCAGTATTTT. Drawing the rest from reference TRBV5-5 and TRBJ2-3, the complete variable domain is DAGVTQSPTHLIKTRGQQVTLRCSPISGHKSVSWYQQVLGQGPQFIFQYYEKEERGRGNFPDRFSARQFPNYSSELNVNALLLGDSALYLCASSLRGMNSDTQYFGPGTRLTVL.

The chain is built from TRBV19 and TRBJ2-1; TRBD2 aligns across 8 bases. The germline CDR1 and CDR2 sequences are LNHDA and SQIVND (reference sequence). The CDR3 covers 14 residues. The junction had 5 bases not matched to a gene; V was cut back by 2 bases and J by 8 bases. CDR3 sequence: CASSISGRGDEQFF. The CDR3 DNA reads as TGTGCCAGTAGTATAAGCGGGAGAGGGGATGAGCAGTTCTTC.

The chain combines TRBV29-1 with TRBJ2-7, with 10 nucleotides matching TRBD1. J gave up 0 bases and V 7 bases, and 6 bases lay outside the gene matches. The CDR3 has 14 residues. Germline CDR1 and CDR2: SQVTM and ANQGSEA. The chain's CDR3 is CSGGTGVSSYEQYF. DNA for the CDR3: TGCAGCGGGGGGACAGGGGTTAGCTCCTACGAGCAGTACTTC.

A note on this clone: Other DNA sequences in this specimen translate into the identical CDR3. The chain links TRBV7-2 to TRBJ1-5, with TRBD1 identical over 8 bases. Germline assignment: CDR1 SGHTA and CDR2 FQGNSA. This CDR3 has 13 residues. Trimming cost V 5 bases and J 6 bases; bases outside gene matches: 3. The CDR3 DNA reads TGTGCCAGCAGCCCCGACAGGGGTCAGCCCCAGCATTTT. Its protein product is CASSPDRGQPQHF. Filled out from reference TRBV7-2 and TRBJ1-5, the complete variable domain reads GAGVSQSPSNKVTEKGKDVELRCDPISGHTALYWYRQSLGQGLEFLIYFQGNSAPDKSGLPSDRFSAERTGGSVSTLTIQRTQQEDSAVYLCASSPDRGQPQHFGDGTRLSIL.

This clone appeared a single time. This rearrangement joins TRBV6-6 to TRBJ1-6; D is unresolved. Trimming stripped 0 bases from V and 10 bases from J, with 10 bases between. Germline CDR1 is MNHNY and CDR2 is SVGAGI (reference sequence). The CDR3 has 14 amino acids. The CDR3 loop reads CASSYSQVKSPLHF. CDR3 nucleotide sequence: TGTGCCAGCAGTTACTCCCAGGTGAAATCACCCCTCCACTTT.

This chain uses TRBV28 with TRBJ2-2, with 7 bases that match TRBD2. Trimming cost V 5 bases and J 5 bases; bases outside gene matches: 17. The CDR3 loop spans 18 amino acids. Germline CDR1 is MDHEN and CDR2 is SYDVKM. CDR3 region: CASSQQRAGPLGTGELFF. The CDR3 DNA reads as TGTGCCAGCAGTCAACAGAGAGCGGGACCCCTAGGGACCGGGGAGCTGTTTTTT.

The rearrangement joins TRBV7-2 to TRBJ2-1, with TRBD2 identical over 11 bases. After removal of 2 bases from V and 0 bases from J, the junction contained 3 bases not matched to a gene. Per germline, CDR1 SGHTA and CDR2 FQGNSA. This CDR3 has 17 amino acids. The CDR3 nucleotides read TGTGCCAGCAGCTTAACTAGCGGGGGAAGCTCCTACAATGAGCAGTTCTTC. Translation: CASSLTSGGSSYNEQFF.

The chain carries TRBV29-1 and TRBJ1-5, with D possibly being TRBD1 (6 bases). The germline CDR1 and CDR2 sequences are SQVTM and ANQGSEA. The length of the CDR3 is 13 residues. The V and J ends lost 6 bases and 6 bases respectively, with 15 bases between them. CDR3 amino acids: CSVRGGGGQPQHF. CDR3 sequence (DNA): TGCAGCGTACGAGGGGGGGGAGGTCAGCCCCAGCATTTT.

CDR3 nucleotides: TGTGCCAGCAGCGACGGGGCGGGACAGGGGTATCAGCCCCAGCATTTT. This gives the protein CASSDGAGQGYQPQHF. The genes are TRBV5-5 and TRBJ1-5; 10 bases align to TRBD1. V gave up 4 bases and J gave up 5 bases; unmatched junction bases: 9. The CDR3 has 16 residues. Germline assignment: CDR1 SGHKS and CDR2 YYEKEE (reference sequence).

This chain links TRBV7-6 with TRBJ2-7, with 9 bases matching TRBD1. The junction had 7 bases not matched to a gene; V was cut back by 4 bases and J by 6 bases. Germline V gene sequence: CDR1 SGHVS, CDR2 FNYEAQ. This CDR3 comprises 14 residues. The chain's CDR3 is CASSSRDREGEQYF. The CDR3 nucleotides read TGTGCCAGCAGCTCCCGGGACAGGGAGGGCGAGCAGTACTTC.

The chain carries TRBV7-9 and TRBJ2-1; maybe TRBD1 (6 bases). There are 14 residues in the CDR3. Between the trimmed V and J ends, which lost 3 bases and 9 bases, there was a span of 15 bases. In germline, CDR1 is SEHNR, CDR2 FQNEAQ (reference sequence). CDR3 in DNA: TGTGCCAGCAGCTTCCCGTCCCTCAGGGGTGAGCAGTTCTTC. Translated: CASSFPSLRGEQFF.

In its sample, this clone was seen once. This sequence joins TRBV5-6 and TRBJ2-7; a weak D match, TRBD1 (7 bases). Trimming removed 4 bases from V and 2 bases from J, with 16 bases in between. The CDR3 has 15 residues. Germline V CDR1 and CDR2: SGHDT, YYEEEE. CDR3 DNA sequence: TGTGCCAGCAGCGGCGGGACAGCGAATACCTACGAGCAGTACTTC. Translating gives CASSGGTANTYEQYF.

The V gene is TRBV2, the J gene TRBJ2-7; 9 bases agree with TRBD2. The ends lost 1 base at V and 6 bases at J; junction bases unmatched: 7. Germline CDR1 SNHLY, CDR2 FYNNEI. CDR3 length: 15 residues. CDR3 in amino acids: CASSEEGGGVTEQYF. For the CDR3, the DNA is TGTGCCAGCAGTGAAGAGGGCGGGGGGGTGACCGAGCAGTACTTC.

CDR3 sequence (DNA): TGTGCCAGCTCACCACCTGAAAACAGAGTCTATGGCTACACCTTC. This encodes CASSPPENRVYGYTF. The rearrangement uses TRBV18 and TRBJ1-2; D is uncertain. Germline V CDR1 and CDR2: KGHSH, LQKENI. This CDR3 comprises 15 residues. Trimming cost V 0 bases and J 4 bases, with 12 bases left between them. Together with reference TRBV18 and TRBJ1-2, the CDR3 gives the full variable domain: NAGVMQNPRHLVRRRGQEARLRCSPMKGHSHVYWYRQLPEEGLKFMVYLQKENIIDESGMPKERFSAEFPKEGPSILRIQQVVRGDSAAYFCASSPPENRVYGYTFGSGTRLTVV.

The CDR3 reads CSVGERNSPLHF. DNA for the CDR3: TGCAGCGTTGGAGAGCGGAATTCACCCCTCCACTTT. This sequence joins TRBV29-1 and TRBJ1-6; D ambiguous. V was cut by 4 bases and J by 7 bases, with 8 bases left in between. Germline CDR1 and CDR2: SQVTM and ANQGSEA. This CDR3 has 12 residues.

This clone has just a few counts. The chain has TRBV5-1 and TRBJ2-7, with 9 bases fitting TRBD1. J was trimmed by 5 bases and V by 0 bases; bases with no gene match: 6. This CDR3 is 15 amino acids long. Germline V gives CDR1 SGHRS, CDR2 YFSETQ. The CDR3 sequence is CASSLGGQGRDEQYF. In DNA form, the CDR3 reads TGCGCCAGCAGCTTGGGGGGACAGGGTCGGGACGAGCAGTACTTC.

The gene calls are TRBV5-1 and TRBJ2-7; 8 nucleotides line up with TRBD2. Germline V gives CDR1 SGHRS, CDR2 YFSETQ. The CDR3 is made up of 15 amino acids. Trimming cost V 3 bases and J 0 bases; bases outside gene matches: 5. CDR3 nucleotides: TGCGCCAGCAGCTGGGTGAGCGGGAGCTCCTACGAGCAGTACTTC. It yields the protein CASSWVSGSSYEQYF.

The CDR3 nucleotides read TGTGCCAGCAGTGGGACTAGCGGCACTACAGATACGCAGTATTTT. Protein product: CASSGTSGTTDTQYF. The chain links TRBV2 to TRBJ2-3; 10 nucleotides agree with TRBD2. J was trimmed by 3 bases and V by 4 bases; bases with no gene match: 4. This CDR3 is 15 amino acids long. Germline CDR1 is SNHLY and CDR2 is FYNNEI.